Listed below are T cell receptor beta chains from one sample, sequenced in a study of T cell responses to AZD1222 COVID-19 vaccine. The repertoire was sequenced with immunoSEQ multiplex PCR; TCRdb's copy has only in-frame clones and lacks some. The table records over 75,000 clones, roughly 90% of them present only once. The specimen was peripheral blood, collected on day 0 of AZD1222 vaccination. These receptors were collected from an adult in good health. The CDR3 runs from the conserved cysteine through the conserved F or W. Fields, in order: V gene, D gene, clone size, J gene, CDR3 DNA, CDR3 protein. A D gene is named only where the DNA matches it firmly. A row's size may be missing; if present it is once, few, many or a size class.

TRBV6-1	TRBD1	NA	TRBJ2-7	TGTGCCAGCAGTGAACGGGACAGGTCGTCCTACGAGCAGTACTTC	CASSERDRSSYEQYF
TRBV2	TRBD2	NA	TRBJ2-2	TGTGCCAGCAGTGGCGTAGCGGGAGTGGTCGGGGAGCTGTTTTTT	CASSGVAGVVGELFF
TRBV6-5	TRBD1	NA	TRBJ2-3	TGTGCCAGCAGTTACTTGATCGGGACAGGGGCAGATACGCAGTATTTT	CASSYLIGTGADTQYF
TRBV18	TRBD2	few	TRBJ2-5	TGTGCCAGCTCACCAGGGGCGACTAGCGGGGGGACCCTCCAAGAGACCCAGTACTTC	CASSPGATSGGTLQETQYF
TRBV7-3	NA	NA	TRBJ1-4	TGTGCCAGCAGTAAGGGGCCTAATGAAAAACTGTTTTTT	CASSKGPNEKLFF
TRBV12-3/TRBV12-4	NA	NA	TRBJ2-2	TGTGCCAGCGGACCGTTTGGGGAGCTGTTTTTT	CASGPFGELFF
TRBV3-1/TRBV3-2	NA	NA	TRBJ1-2	TGTGCCAGCAGCCCTCGGACGGTAACCGGCTATGGCTACACCTTC	CASSPRTVTGYGYTF
TRBV6-1	TRBD1	NA	TRBJ1-5	TGTGCCAGCAGTGATGACAGGGGCAATCAGCCCCAGCATTTT	CASSDDRGNQPQHF
TRBV9	TRBD2	few	TRBJ2-3	TGTGCCAGCAGCACGCAAGGACTAGCGGGAGTTACAGATACGCAGTATTTT	CASSTQGLAGVTDTQYF
TRBV5-1	TRBD1	NA	TRBJ1-2	TGCGCCAGCAGCTTGGCCGTGAAGGGGGCCGATGGCTACACCTTC	CASSLAVKGADGYTF
TRBV6-7	TRBD1	NA	TRBJ2-4	TGTGCCAGCAGTTTTTTCCGGGACAGGGGCAAGTACTTC	CASSFFRDRGKYF
TRBV6-1	NA	NA	TRBJ2-7	TGTGCCAGCAGTGAGTTTTGGGATTCCTCCTACGAGCAGTACTTC	CASSEFWDSSYEQYF